These 27 T cell receptor beta chains share one sample of origin, sequenced in a study of T cells in Graves' hyperthyroidism and ophthalmopathy. TCR beta CDR3 region amplification was performed from RNA transcripts. The HTBI primer set served for first-round RT-PCR of the TCR CDR3. TCRdb passed the multiplex PCR reads through MiXCR, listing each CDR3 protein once. The sample holds around 420,000 distinct CDR3 sequences, around 14% seen once. Sequenced material: blood. These receptors were obtained from a young woman with Graves' hyperthyroidism.

J is TRBJ2-5 and V is TRBV13, with D perhaps matching TRBD1 or TRBD2 (6 bases each). Germline V gives CDR1 PRHDT, CDR2 FYEKMQ (reference sequence). V gave up 5 bases and J gave up 5 bases, with 18 bases separating them. CDR3 length: 15 amino acids. In nucleotides, the CDR3 is TGTGCCAGCAGCGCTTTCCTTGGGGGGCCGGAGACCCAGTACTTC. Residues: CASSAFLGGPETQYF. The complete variable domain, with remaining parts taken from reference TRBV13 and TRBJ2-5, reads AAGVIQSPRHLIKEKRETATLKCYPIPRHDTVYWYQQGPGQDPQFLISFYEKMQSDKGSIPDRFSAQQFSDYHSELNMSSLELGDSALYFCASSAFLGGPETQYFGPGTRLLVL.

This clonotype was detected a few times. The chain employs TRBV19 and TRBJ1-5; D may be TRBD1 (5 bases). This CDR3 spans 14 amino acids. Germline V gene lookup returns CDR1 LNHDA and CDR2 SQIVND (reference sequence). V lost 3 bases and J lost 7, with 13 bases in between. CDR3 protein: CASSMAGWGQPQHF. In DNA, the CDR3 is TGTGCCAGTAGTATGGCAGGGTGGGGGCAGCCCCAGCATTTT.

The V gene is TRBV19, the J gene TRBJ2-3; 11 nucleotides agree with TRBD2. CDR3 length: 15 amino acids. Trimming cost V 3 bases and J 5 bases; bases outside gene matches: 4. Germline-derived CDR1 and CDR2 are LNHDA and SQIVND (reference sequence). This chain's CDR3 is CASSMTSGNQDTQYF. The CDR3, as DNA: TGTGCCAGTAGTATGACTAGCGGGAATCAAGATACGCAGTATTTT.

The chain employs TRBV20-1 and TRBJ1-5, with no clear D. The CDR3 runs to 12 residues. Germline V gives CDR1 DFQATT, CDR2 SNEGSKA (reference sequence). CDR3 nucleotide sequence: TGCAGCAGAGGTCCCCCTAATCAGCCCCAGCATTTT. This sequence encodes CSRGPPNQPQHF.

This clonotype was observed many times. The chain has TRBV5-1 and TRBJ2-5; the D gene is possibly TRBD2 (6 bases). The length of the CDR3 is 13 residues. V was pared by 3 bases and J by 2 bases, with 8 bases between. CDR1 and CDR2 (germline): SGHRS, YFSETQ. CDR3 bases: TGCGCCAGCAGCTCGGCGGGGCAAGAGACCCAGTACTTC. Protein product: CASSSAGQETQYF.

This clonotype occurred many times. The chain recombines TRBV18 with TRBJ2-7; the match to TRBD1 covers 8 bases. Germline-derived CDR1 and CDR2 are KGHSH and LQKENI. This CDR3 is 16 amino acids long. V trimming: 3 bases; J trimming: 0 bases; junction bases outside the gene matches: 7. The DNA of the CDR3 is TGTGCCAGCTCACCCCAAAGGACAGGGAGCTCCTACGAGCAGTACTTC. Its translation: CASSPQRTGSSYEQYF.

This clonotype was recorded at least ten times. CDR3 sequence (DNA): TGCGCCAGCAGTGATTTCGGGACTAGCGGCACAGATACGCAGTATTTT. This translates into CASSDFGTSGTDTQYF. This chain connects TRBV10-1 to TRBJ2-3; 10 bases align to TRBD2. The V gene end was trimmed by 3 bases and the J gene end by 1 base; junction bases not matched to a gene: 4. Germline-derived CDR1 and CDR2 are WNHNN and SYGVQD (reference sequence). The CDR3 is 16 residues long.

Ten or more counts support this clonotype. The chain is built from TRBV7-9 and TRBJ2-4; 9 bases agree with TRBD1. The CDR3 has 12 residues. Germline values: CDR1 SEHNR, CDR2 FQNEAQ (reference sequence). V lost 6 bases and J lost 12; bases outside the gene matches: 6. CDR3 nucleotides: TGTGCCAGCAGTCCCGGGACAGGGACTCAGTACTTC. Translation: CASSPGTGTQYF. The full variable domain, with the rest looked up from reference TRBV7-9 and TRBJ2-4, is DTGVSQNPRHKITKRGQNVTFRCDPISEHNRLYWYRQTLGQGPEFLTYFQNEAQLEKSRLLSDRFSAERPKGSFSTLEIQRTEQGDSAMYLCASSPGTGTQYFGAGTRLSVL.

This clonotype came up many times. CDR3 region: CASGFRAPGLYEQFF. In DNA, the CDR3 is TGTGCTAGTGGTTTCCGGGCCCCCGGTTTGTATGAGCAGTTCTTC. The V call is TRBV12-5, the J call TRBJ2-1, with no clear D. This CDR3 is 15 amino acids long. Germline CDR1 reads LGHNT; CDR2 reads FRNRAP. V was clipped by 3 bases and J by 8 bases, with 17 bases between them. Full variable domain (outside the CDR3, taken from reference TRBV12-5 and TRBJ2-1): DARVTQTPRHKVTEMGQEVTMRCQPILGHNTVFWYRQTMMQGLELLAYFRNRAPLDDSGMPKDRFSAEMPDATLATLKIQPSEPRDSAVYFCASGFRAPGLYEQFFGPGTRLTVL.

CDR3 in amino acids: CASRTGRSSGANVLTF. For the CDR3, the DNA is TGCGCCAGCAGGACAGGGAGGAGCTCTGGGGCCAACGTCCTGACTTTC. V is TRBV5-1 and J is TRBJ2-6; D is possibly TRBD1 (7 bases). The germline V gene encodes CDR1 SGHRS and CDR2 YFSETQ. V was pared by 5 bases and J by 0 bases, with 12 bases between. This CDR3 has 16 residues.

This clonotype has more than one count but fewer than ten. Being one base from a much bigger clone, this may be a read error. The chain has TRBV11-2 and TRBJ1-4, with D unclear. The CDR3 has 18 amino acids. CDR1 SGHAT and CDR2 FQNNGV come from the germline V gene. The DNA for the CDR3 is TGTGCCAGCAGCTTAGTCTATGGTACAGTACTAACTAATGAAAAACTGGTTTTT. This codes for CASSLVYGTVLTNEKLVF.

The sample holds many counts of this clonotype. V gene TRBV2 combines with J gene TRBJ2-7, with 7 bases lining up with TRBD1. There are 14 residues in the CDR3. The germline gives CDR1 SNHLY, CDR2 FYNNEI. The ends lost 7 bases at V and 5 bases at J; junction bases unmatched: 11. DNA for the CDR3: TGTGCCAGCAATAGAGACAGGGTTTCGCACGAGCAGTACTTC. This gives the protein CASNRDRVSHEQYF.

The chain has TRBV27 and TRBJ2-1; 11 bases line up with TRBD2. J gave up 7 bases and V 6 bases, and 11 bases lay outside the gene matches. Germline-derived CDR1 and CDR2 are MNHEY and SMNVEV (reference sequence). The CDR3 loop spans 16 amino acids. The CDR3 is CASSIFGLAGTNEQFF. CDR3 DNA: TGTGCCAGCAGCATCTTCGGACTAGCGGGTACTAATGAGCAGTTCTTC.

This clonotype has only a few counts. J is TRBJ1-1 and V is TRBV7-9; TRBD1 agrees at 7 bases. CDR3 length equals 12 residues. J gave up 10 bases and V 5 bases, and 7 bases lay outside the gene matches. The germline CDR1 and CDR2 sequences are SEHNR and FQNEAQ (reference sequence). The CDR3 region has the DNA TGTGCCAGCAGCATCGACAGGGAGGGAGCTTTCTTT. Amino acid sequence: CASSIDREGAFF. Looking up the rest from reference TRBV7-9 and TRBJ1-1 gives the full variable domain: DTGVSQNPRHKITKRGQNVTFRCDPISEHNRLYWYRQTLGQGPEFLTYFQNEAQLEKSRLLSDRFSAERPKGSFSTLEIQRTEQGDSAMYLCASSIDREGAFFGQGTRLTVV.

This clonotype was seen many times. The V and J genes are TRBV12-5 and TRBJ2-3; TRBD2 might be the D (6 bases). The CDR3 has 15 amino acids. Germline-derived CDR1 and CDR2 are LGHNT and FRNRAP. The V end was cut by 2 bases, the J end by 1 base, with 10 bases between. The CDR3 DNA reads TGTGCTAGTGGTTTGCGGCGGGGTGGCACAGATACGCAGTATTTT. Its translation: CASGLRRGGTDTQYF.

The sample holds a few counts of this clonotype. The CDR3 DNA sequence: TGTGCCAGCAGCTCCTATTTAGACGGTCGCGAAAAACTGTTTTTT. Amino acids: CASSSYLDGREKLFF. V and J are TRBV7-9 and TRBJ1-4; the D is unclear. The V and J ends lost 4 bases and 8 bases respectively, with 17 bases between them. CDR1 is SEHNR and CDR2 is FQNEAQ in the germline V gene (reference sequence). This CDR3 region has 15 residues.

This clonotype was detected ten times or more. The V and J genes are TRBV20-1 and TRBJ2-3; no definite D call. V was pared by 5 bases and J by 0 bases, with 12 bases between. CDR3 length equals 14 residues. Per germline, CDR1 DFQATT and CDR2 SNEGSKA (reference sequence). The CDR3 is CSASIAASTDTQYF. The CDR3 DNA is TGCAGTGCTTCGATAGCAGCTAGCACAGATACGCAGTATTTT.

V usage is TRBV3-1 and J usage is TRBJ2-2; 9 bases are a match to TRBD2. The CDR3 runs 19 residues. J was trimmed by 3 bases and V by 0 bases; bases with no gene match: 11. Germline CDR1 and CDR2: LGHDT and YNNKEL (reference sequence). CDR3: CASSQDSTFSGGDTGELFF. CDR3 DNA sequence: TGTGCCAGCAGCCAAGATTCGACCTTTAGCGGGGGCGACACCGGGGAGCTGTTTTTT.

J is TRBJ2-7 and V is TRBV9; no reliable D call. The CDR3 extends over 14 amino acids. Deletions cut 4 bases from V and 4 bases from J, with 15 bases between. The germline CDR1 and CDR2 sequences are SGDLS and YYNGEE. The CDR3 DNA sequence: TGTGCCAGCAGCCTATTTGATTCCGGGTACGAGCAGTACTTC. Its protein product is CASSLFDSGYEQYF.

The sample holds a few counts of this clonotype. The chain recombines TRBV10-3 with TRBJ2-2, with unresolved D. This CDR3 is 15 amino acids long. The V end lost 4 bases, the J end lost 0 bases, and 9 bases lay between the germline ends. From germline, CDR1 is ENHRY and CDR2 SYGVKD. In DNA, the CDR3 is TGTGCCATCAGTGGAACGGCGTCGAACACCGGGGAGCTGTTTTTT. The encoded protein is CAISGTASNTGELFF.

This clonotype was counted only a few times. The V gene is TRBV3-1, the J gene TRBJ2-2; possibly TRBD1 for D (6 bases). The J call could be wrong; TRBJ1-1 is a better fit for the DNA end. Germline assignment: CDR1 LGHDT and CDR2 YNNKEL (reference sequence). This CDR3 spans 15 amino acids. The CDR3 nucleotides are TGTGCCAGCAGCCAAGAGTTAGTTTCGGGCAGGGGAGCTTTCTTT. It specifies CASSQELVSGRGAFF.

The chain uses TRBV20-1 and TRBJ1-5; D unclear. The CDR3 totals 13 residues. Germline V gene sequence: CDR1 DFQATT, CDR2 SNEGSKA (reference sequence). The V end lost 3 bases, the J end lost 2 bases, and 8 bases lay between the germline ends. CDR3 sequence reads: CSARILGNQPQHF. The CDR3 DNA reads as TGCAGTGCTAGGATTCTTGGCAATCAGCCCCAGCATTTT.

The gene calls are TRBV24-1 and TRBJ2-2; no reliable D call. Per germline, CDR1 KGHDR and CDR2 SFDVKD. CDR3 size: 17 residues. V lost 6 bases and J lost 1, with 17 bases in between. The CDR3 bases are TGTGCCACCAGTCCGAGGTTATGGTTCGAGAACACCGGGGAGCTGTTTTTT. As protein: CATSPRLWFENTGELFF.

This clonotype has only a few counts. In this CDR3 the conserved last residue, phenylalanine or tryptophan, is missing, so a read error is likely. This chain connects TRBV6-1 to TRBJ2-7; 9 bases are shared with TRBD1. After removal of 6 bases from V and 4 bases from J, the junction contained 7 bases not matched to a gene. There are 14 residues in the CDR3. Per germline, CDR1 MNHNS and CDR2 SASEGT. This CDR3 reads CASRRDRARYEQYL. CDR3 DNA: TGTGCCAGCAGAAGGGACAGGGCACGGTACGAGCAGTACCTC.

This clonotype showed up just a few times. One base away lies a much larger clone, so this may be a sequencing read error. The rearrangement links TRBV12-3 or TRBV12-4 to TRBJ1-1; no firm D call. This CDR3 comprises 10 residues. CDR3 protein: CAGSLSEAFF. The DNA for the CDR3 is TGTGCCGGCAGTTTAAGTGAAGCTTTCTTT.

The chain links TRBV6-1 to TRBJ2-3, with TRBD1 matching 7 bases. V lost 5 bases to trimming and J lost 9 bases; unmatched junction nucleotides: 8. The CDR3 length is 13 residues. Germline values: CDR1 MNHNS, CDR2 SASEGT. In DNA, the CDR3 is TGTGCCAGCAGTAGGTCGTTACAGGGGACGCAGTATTTT. Protein sequence: CASSRSLQGTQYF.

The gene calls are TRBV5-4 and TRBJ2-5, with TRBD2 as a possible D gene (6 bases). The V end lost 1 base, the J end lost 4 bases, and 11 bases lay between the germline ends. The CDR3 has 14 residues. CDR1 is SGHNT, CDR2 YYREEE, per germline (reference sequence). In DNA, the CDR3 is TGTGCCAGCAGCTTGTATGAGGGAGGAGAGACCCAGTACTTC. Its translation: CASSLYEGGETQYF.